These T cell receptor beta chains were read from a single sample in a study of T cells after yellow fever vaccination. TCRdb reanalysed the 5' RACE reads using MiXCR and keeps one entry per CDR3 protein. In the table there are over 300,000 distinct CDR3 sequences, over 3.5% of which are singletons. Sample: PBMCs, taken 5 days after the yellow fever booster vaccination. These receptors originate from a man younger than 30 who received the YFV17D yellow fever vaccine. Both conserved end residues are part of each CDR3. A D gene is named only where the DNA matches it firmly. Only some rows state a clone size, as once, few, many or a class for expanded clones.

size,D,J,V,DNA,CDR3
.,TRBD1,TRBJ2-1,TRBV20-1,TGCAGTGCTACGCAGTTCGGGACAGGCCGCTACAATGAGCAGTTCTTC,CSATQFGTGRYNEQFF
many,TRBD2,TRBJ2-5,TRBV6-2/TRBV6-3,TGTGCCAGCAGTGTGAGCGGGGGGACCACTATCCCAGAGACCCAGTACTTC,CASSVSGGTTIPETQYF
many,.,TRBJ1-5,TRBV6-2/TRBV6-3,TGTGCCAGCAGTTTGGAAGGGGTCAATCAGCCCCAGCATTTT,CASSLEGVNQPQHF
many,.,TRBJ2-7,TRBV20-1,TGCAGTGCTAGAGATCCGGCAGGGCTGGGGCAGTACTTC,CSARDPAGLGQYF
.,TRBD1,TRBJ2-1,TRBV28,TGTGCCAGCCAACAGGGGACAACCTACAATGAGCAGTTCTTC,CASQQGTTYNEQFF
few,TRBD2,TRBJ2-1,TRBV7-9,TGTGCCAGCAGCATACGTAGCGGGGTAGACTACAATGAGCAGTTCTTC,CASSIRSGVDYNEQFF
.,.,TRBJ1-2,TRBV19,TGTGCCAGTAGTTCCCAGGGCGAGGATGGCTACACCTTC,CASSSQGEDGYTF
many,TRBD2,TRBJ2-2,TRBV6-4,TGTGCCAGCAGTGAAAGCGGGGGGGCCACCGGGGAGCTGTTTTTT,CASSESGGATGELFF
many,.,TRBJ2-1,TRBV6-5,TGTGCCAGCAGGGTCAATTATGAGCAGTTCTTC,CASRVNYEQFF
few,.,TRBJ2-3,TRBV7-3,TGTGCCAGCAGCTTAATTCGGGGACATACGCAGTATTTT,CASSLIRGHTQYF
few,TRBD1,TRBJ1-6,TRBV7-2,TGTGCCAGCAGCTTCCCACAGGGGGTATATCCACCCCTCCACTTT,CASSFPQGVYPPLHF
many,TRBD2,TRBJ2-3,TRBV6-5,TGTGCCAGCAACCCCCCCGGGGGGGATACGCAGTATTTT,CASNPPGGDTQYF
.,.,TRBJ1-1,TRBV5-1,TGCGCCAGCAGCGGGACACAGGGATACACTGAAGCTTTCTTT,CASSGTQGYTEAFF
few,TRBD1,TRBJ1-2,TRBV6-5,TGTGCCAGCGGCCCGGGACAGACTCTTCCCAGCGGAGGCTACACCTTC,CASGPGQTLPSGGYTF
few,TRBD1,TRBJ2-1,TRBV27,TGTGCCAGCAGTTTGTTAGGGACAGGATTAAATGAGCAGTTCTTC,CASSLLGTGLNEQFF
many,TRBD2,TRBJ2-1,TRBV23-1,TGCGCCAGCAGCCCGAGCGGGGGTGAGGACAATGAGCAGTTCTTC,CASSPSGGEDNEQFF
many,TRBD1,TRBJ1-6,TRBV5-6,TGTGCCAGCAGCCGGTACGGGACAGGCGAATCACCCCTCCACTTT,CASSRYGTGESPLHF
.,TRBD1,TRBJ2-3,TRBV27,TGTGCCAGCACTAGACAGGGCCGCACAGATACGCAGTATTTT,CASTRQGRTDTQYF
few,.,TRBJ2-5,TRBV20-1,TGCAGTGCTAGTTTCGGGTTCCAAGAGACCCAGTACTTC,CSASFGFQETQYF
.,.,TRBJ2-1,TRBV2,TGTGCCAGCAGTCCTTGGGGCAGGGGAAATGAGCAGTTCTTC,CASSPWGRGNEQFF
many,.,TRBJ1-5,TRBV12-3/TRBV12-4,TGTGCCAGCAGTTTAGCAGGGGATGGCAATCAGCCCCAGCATTTT,CASSLAGDGNQPQHF
.,.,TRBJ2-1,TRBV7-2,TGTGCCAGCAGCTTATTACTTGAGCAGTTCTTC,CASSLLLEQFF
many,TRBD1,TRBJ2-5,TRBV5-1,TGCGCCAGCAGCTCCGGGACAGGGATTATTGGAGTCCAGTACTTC,CASSSGTGIIGVQYF
.,.,TRBJ1-5,TRBV6-6,TGTGCCAGCAGTTACGATGAAGGGCAGCCCCAGCATTTT,CASSYDEGQPQHF
few,TRBD2,TRBJ2-1,TRBV6-6,TGTGCCAGCACAACTAGCGGGGACAATGAGCAGTTCTTC,CASTTSGDNEQFF
.,.,TRBJ1-6,TRBV6-6,TGTGCCACCCGGGACCAGGGGTATTCACCCCTCCACTTT,CATRDQGYSPLHF
many,.,TRBJ1-5,TRBV29-1,TGCAGCGTTGGAGGACAGAATCAGCCCCAGCATTTT,CSVGGQNQPQHF
.,TRBD1,TRBJ1-1,TRBV6-5,TGTGCCAGCAGTCCCCCGGGACAGACGAACACTGAAGCTTTCTTT,CASSPPGQTNTEAFF
few,TRBD1,TRBJ1-2,TRBV27,TGTGCCAGCAGTAAACTCGGACAGGGGGCTGATGGCTACACCTTC,CASSKLGQGADGYTF
many,.,TRBJ1-4,TRBV11-2,TGTGCCAGCAGCCGCCAACCGTTATCGCAGGGTGCTGAAAAACTGTTTTTT,CASSRQPLSQGAEKLFF
.,.,TRBJ2-7,TRBV3-2,TGTGCCAGCAGCCACGCGGGGGCAAGGCCCTACGAGCAGTACTTC,CASSHAGARPYEQYF
.,.,TRBJ1-2,TRBV5-1,TGCGCCAGCAGCTTGGATCCGGAGGGGAACTATGGCTACACCTTC,CASSLDPEGNYGYTF
.,TRBD1,TRBJ2-1,TRBV6-5,TGTGCCAGCAGTTACTCTCTGGGACAGGGCGCCGGCAATGAGCAGTTCTTC,CASSYSLGQGAGNEQFF
many,TRBD1,TRBJ1-1,TRBV5-1,TGCGCCAGCAGCCCCGGGACAGACACTGAAGCTTTCTTT,CASSPGTDTEAFF
.,.,TRBJ2-3,TRBV5-4,TGTGCCAGTCAGACTGACACAGATACGCAGTATTTT,CASQTDTDTQYF
many,.,TRBJ2-1,TRBV18,TGTGCCAGCTCACCGGGGCCCTCGGGGGGCCTAAGCTCCTACAATGAGCAGTTCTTC,CASSPGPSGGLSSYNEQFF
few,.,TRBJ2-7,TRBV13,TGTGCCAGCAGCTGGCCTGGCCGGGGGCCCTACGAGCAGTACTTC,CASSWPGRGPYEQYF
.,TRBD1,TRBJ2-1,TRBV12-3/TRBV12-4,TGTGCCAGCAACTTGGGGGGACAGGATGAGCAGTTCTTC,CASNLGGQDEQFF
many,TRBD1,TRBJ1-5,TRBV5-5,TGTGCCAGCAGCGACCTAGGACAGGGGCCTTGGCAGCCCCAGCATTTT,CASSDLGQGPWQPQHF
few,TRBD1,TRBJ1-2,TRBV5-1,TGCGCCAGCGGCGACGACAGGGGGCGAAGGGGCTACACCTTC,CASGDDRGRRGYTF
few,.,TRBJ1-1,TRBV12-3/TRBV12-4,TGTGCCAGCAGTTTAGTAGGGGTGAACACTGAAGCTTTCTTT,CASSLVGVNTEAFF
many,.,TRBJ2-5,TRBV4-1,TGCGCCAGCAGCCAAATAGGAGGGGAAGAGACCCAGTACTTC,CASSQIGGEETQYF
many,TRBD1,TRBJ2-1,TRBV6-5,TGTGCCAGCAGCTTCACAGGGGGCCGGAGTGAGCAGTTCTTC,CASSFTGGRSEQFF
.,.,TRBJ2-3,TRBV7-2,TGTGCCAGCAGCTCCCGGTGGCTGGATACGCAGTATTTT,CASSSRWLDTQYF
many,.,TRBJ2-5,TRBV10-2,TGCGCCAGCAGTGAGCCGGGCTGGACAGATGACTGGAGAGAGACCCAGTACTTC,CASSEPGWTDDWRETQYF
.,.,TRBJ1-1,TRBV6-5,TGTGCCAGCAGTTCAGGTGGGGCAGGGGCTGGGACTGAAGCTTTCTTT,CASSSGGAGAGTEAFF
.,.,TRBJ1-5,TRBV6-6,TGTGCCAGCAGTTATCCGAGGGGACAGCCCCAGCATTTT,CASSYPRGQPQHF
many,.,TRBJ2-1,TRBV7-2,TGTGCCAGCAGCTTACCGCCCTGGGGGTCGTTCTTC,CASSLPPWGSFF
few,TRBD1,TRBJ2-3,TRBV7-6,TGTGCCAGCAGCCCCCAGGGGGCGTTTGATACGCAGTATTTT,CASSPQGAFDTQYF
many,TRBD1,TRBJ2-7,TRBV4-1,TGCGCCAGCAGCCCGACAGGGCTCTTCTCCTACGAGCAGTACTTC,CASSPTGLFSYEQYF
few,.,TRBJ2-1,TRBV4-1,TGCGCCACCGGGGGTCCGTACAATGAGCAGTTCTTC,CATGGPYNEQFF